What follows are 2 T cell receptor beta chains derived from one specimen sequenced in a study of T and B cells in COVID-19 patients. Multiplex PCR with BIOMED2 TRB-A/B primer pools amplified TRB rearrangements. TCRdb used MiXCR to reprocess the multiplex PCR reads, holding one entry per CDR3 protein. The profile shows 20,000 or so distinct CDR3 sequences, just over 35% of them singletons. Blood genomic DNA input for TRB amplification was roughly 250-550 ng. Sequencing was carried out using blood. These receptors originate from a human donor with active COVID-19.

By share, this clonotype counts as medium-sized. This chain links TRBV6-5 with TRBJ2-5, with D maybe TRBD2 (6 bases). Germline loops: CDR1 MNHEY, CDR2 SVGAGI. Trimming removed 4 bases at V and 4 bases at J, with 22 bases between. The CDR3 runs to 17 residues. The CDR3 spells CASSSSAGRVFGETQYF. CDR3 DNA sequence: TGTGCCAGCAGTTCGTCAGCGGGCAGGGTATTTGGAGAGACCCAGTACTTC.

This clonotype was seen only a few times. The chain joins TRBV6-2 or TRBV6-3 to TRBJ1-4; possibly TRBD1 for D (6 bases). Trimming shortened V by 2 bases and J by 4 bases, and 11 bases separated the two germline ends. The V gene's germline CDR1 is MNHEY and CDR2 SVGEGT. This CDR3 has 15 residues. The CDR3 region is CASSYPTGDNEKLFF. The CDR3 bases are TGTGCCAGCAGTTACCCGACAGGAGATAATGAAAAACTGTTTTTT.